This entry features one TCR beta chain sequence. Its antigen remains unknown. The sample is drawn from a study of T cell responses to AZD1222 COVID-19 vaccine. Using immunoSEQ multiplex PCR, the repertoire was profiled, and TCRdb retains in-frame clones only, with some absent. The profile shows more than 100,000 clones, 65% to 90% of them singletons. Study conclusions and caveats: Among vaccine-associated CD4 TCRs, coverage spanned spike, with dominance at 160-218 and 743-854. With two AZD1222 doses given, Spike-specific TCR breadth and depth both rose.

The sequencing used peripheral blood, collected 28 days after the second dose of the MenACWY control vaccine. This receptor was identified in an adult who received the MenACWY meningococcal vaccine as a control.

CDR3 DNA sequence: TGCGCCAGCAGCCCGCAGATGGACAGTTACGAGCAGTACGTC. As protein: CASSPQMDSYEQYV. The chain combines TRBV5-1 with TRBJ2-7; TRBD1 is a possible D gene (6 bases). With 4 bases removed from V and 4 bases from J, the gap between germline ends came to 15 bases. Germline CDR1 and CDR2: SGHRS and YFSETQ. The CDR3 loop spans 14 amino acids.